This TCR beta chain derives from a study of shared clonotypes between healthy human individuals. Trimming left V 5 bases short and J 3 bases short, with 13 bases between. The germline CDR1 and CDR2 sequences are SGHNT and YYREEE (reference sequence). This CDR3 contains 14 residues. Study-level findings and limits: Unshared clonotypes carried lower generation probabilities than those common to all four donors.

Libraries were prepared by immunoSEQ multiplex PCR; TCRdb keeps only in-frame clonotypes and omits some of them. The table records 640,000 or so clones, 72% of them present only once. This clone came up a few times. Its antigen remains unknown. The chain is built from TRBV5-4 and TRBJ2-3; D may be TRBD2 (6 bases). The receptor comes from a woman in her thirties in good health. The sequenced material came from memory CD4+ T cells sorted from blood. Documented subset: CD45RA-negative fraction. CDR3 region: CASRSQGGTDTQYF. The CDR3 DNA reads TGTGCCAGCAGATCCCAAGGAGGGACAGATACGCAGTATTTT.